This T cell receptor beta chain was sequenced for a study of early T cells in non-severe SARS-CoV-2 infection. This clonotype was observed many times. TCRdb processed the 5' RACE reads anew with MiXCR; each CDR3 protein has one entry. The table includes roughly 63,000 distinct CDR3 sequences, around 11% detected once. The CDR3 consists of 12 residues. Germline V gene sequence: CDR1 SGHNT, CDR2 YENEEA. J gave up 8 bases and V 5 bases, and 2 bases lay outside the gene matches. Material: whole blood, obtained at baseline. The rearrangement links TRBV11-3 to TRBJ2-1, with 8 bases lining up with TRBD1. The receptor comes from an adult who was a healthcare worker with PCR-confirmed SARS-CoV-2 infection or an uninfected control (not recorded which). The donor label of this sample is uncertain. The DNA of the CDR3 is TGTGCCAGCAGCGAACAGGGGGATGAGCAGTTCTTC. Translation: CASSEQGDEQFF.